This paragraph covers one T cell receptor beta chain sequence. Its target is not known. The source of the sample is a study of cytomegalovirus exposure and HLA in healthy donors. Study findings and constraints: Researchers reported in a later analysis that a missense DCLRE1C variant was tied to TCR beta V- and J-gene trimming. In a later analysis, a genetic analysis reported fewer productive-TCR N-insertions in an Asian-associated ancestry cluster than the cohort average. In a later analysis, TCR association rates varied by HLA locus: DRB1 most, HLA-C fewest. Researchers left out some V segments, among them TRBV6-2 and TRBV6-3, as indistinguishable.

This PCR relied on a set of 60 Vbeta primers and 13 Jbeta primers. Sequencing used immunoSEQ multiplex PCR; TCRdb keeps in-frame clones, though not all of them. The sample holds roughly 100,000 clones; roughly 74% are singletons and the top ten take approximately 16%. The CDR3 covers 18 residues. V dropped 4 bases and J dropped 1; count of bases not matched to a gene: 7. Germline-derived CDR1 and CDR2 are SGDLS and YYNGEE. The receptor comes from a woman between 18 and 29 years old in good health and CMV-seropositive. The chain couples TRBV9 to TRBJ2-3; the match to TRBD2 covers 15 bases. Material: PBMCs. The CDR3 region is CASSPRTSGGARTDTQYF. The CDR3 DNA reads as TGTGCCAGCAGCCCCCGGACTAGCGGGGGGGCTCGCACAGATACGCAGTATTTT.